This entry describes one T cell receptor (beta chain). The germline V gene has CDR1 MNHEY and CDR2 SMNVEV (reference sequence). CDR3 size: 14 residues. Trimming cost V 5 bases and J 6 bases; bases outside gene matches: 7. The sample is drawn from a study of blood T cell repertoires in COVID-19. Looking at the study overall: COVID-19 samples from acute and convalescent phases originated in the United States, Italy and Spain.

As processed by the authors: Nucleated cell counts were estimated from reference gene primer amplification. The repertoire was sequenced with immunoSEQ multiplex PCR; TCRdb's copy has only in-frame clones and lacks some. V, J and clone size are taken as reported in that table, and D and trimming were inferred from the DNA itself. The sample records 84,000 or so clones, about 83% being singletons. The V and J genes are TRBV27 and TRBJ1-5; 7 bases are a match to TRBD1. The specimen was peripheral blood. The sequence derives from a man aged 55-75 years with acute or convalescent COVID-19. CDR3 sequence (DNA): TGTGCCAGCAGTAAGGGGGCGTCAGTTCAGCCCCAGCATTTT. Residues: CASSKGASVQPQHF.